The 8 T cell receptor beta chains below all came from one sample that was sequenced in a study of blood T cell repertoires in COVID-19. Repertoires were generated with immunoSEQ multiplex PCR, while TCRdb's copy carries only in-frame clones and drops some. The sample holds about 150,000 clones; 87% are singletons and the top ten take less than 4.5%. The specimen was peripheral blood. These receptors originate from a woman aged 55-70 years with active or convalescent COVID-19.

The V and J genes are TRBV6-5 and TRBJ1-2; D is unclear. The CDR3 sequence is 13 residues long. Germline V gene lookup returns CDR1 MNHEY and CDR2 SVGAGI. V lost 2 bases to trimming and J lost 3 bases, with 7 bases between them. The CDR3 loop is CASSYGEDYGYTF. The CDR3 DNA reads TGTGCCAGCAGTTACGGGGAGGACTATGGCTACACCTTC.

CDR3 in amino acids: CASSEDSGSGNTIYF. As DNA, the CDR3 is TGTGCCAGCAGTGAAGACTCCGGCTCTGGAAACACCATATATTTT. The chain uses TRBV2 and TRBJ1-3, with D hard to call. CDR3 length: 15 residues. Per germline, CDR1 SNHLY and CDR2 FYNNEI. V shed 1 base and J shed 0 bases, with 7 bases lying between them.

This chain links TRBV5-1 with TRBJ1-2; no firm D call. Trimming stripped 4 bases from V and 8 bases from J, with 18 bases between. Germline V gene data show CDR1 as SGHRS and CDR2 as YFSETQ. This CDR3 is 14 amino acids long. In DNA form, the CDR3 reads TGCGCCAGCAGCCCTACGGACTCTACCTGGGGCTACACCTTC. This encodes CASSPTDSTWGYTF.

The chain links TRBV10-3 to TRBJ2-1; D is unclear. The CDR3 extends over 13 amino acids. Germline loops: CDR1 ENHRY, CDR2 SYGVKD. Trimming cost V 8 bases and J 3 bases, with 11 bases left between them. CDR3 DNA sequence: TGTGCCATCTCTTTTGGCGGCTACAATGAGCAGTTCTTC. It encodes CAISFGGYNEQFF.

The chain links TRBV19 to TRBJ2-7; D not resolved. Looked up from germline, CDR1 is LNHDA and CDR2 is SQIVND (reference sequence). V dropped 3 bases and J dropped 3 bases, with 12 bases sitting between them. The CDR3 covers 14 residues. The DNA for the CDR3 is TGTGCCAGTAGTATGGGTGGGCCCTTCTACGAGCAGTACTTC. It translates to CASSMGGPFYEQYF.

This chain connects TRBV10-3 to TRBJ2-3, with 14 nucleotides matching TRBD2. The CDR3 spans 18 residues. V shed 6 bases and J 1 base; nucleotides not matched to a gene: 9. CDR1 is ENHRY, CDR2 SYGVKD, per germline. CDR3 DNA: TGTGCCATCAGCACCGACGGACTAGCGGGGGGACGCACAGATACGCAGTATTTT. Protein sequence: CAISTDGLAGGRTDTQYF.

The chain carries TRBV7-2 and TRBJ1-1; the match to TRBD1 covers 10 bases. CDR3 size: 13 residues. Germline CDR1 is SGHTA and CDR2 is FQGNSA. J lost 11 bases, V lost 1 base, and 4 bases had no gene match. The CDR3 nucleotides are TGTGCCAGCAGCTTAGGAGGGACAGGGGTGGCTTTCTTT. The encoded protein is CASSLGGTGVAFF.

This clone showed up just a few times. The chain links TRBV19 to TRBJ2-7; no firm D call. Germline V gene lookup returns CDR1 LNHDA and CDR2 SQIVND (reference sequence). The ends were cut back, 3 bases at V and 1 base at J, with 7 bases in the middle. The CDR3 length is 13 residues. CDR3 nucleotide sequence: TGTGCCAGTAGTATTGGCTGGTCCTACGAGCAGTACTTC. It codes for CASSIGWSYEQYF. Full variable domain (remainder filled in from reference TRBV19 and TRBJ2-7): DGGITQSPKYLFRKEGQNVTLSCEQNLNHDAMYWYRQDPGQGLRLIYYSQIVNDFQKGDIAEGYSVSREKKESFPLTVTSAQKNPTAFYLCASSIGWSYEQYFGPGTRLTVT.